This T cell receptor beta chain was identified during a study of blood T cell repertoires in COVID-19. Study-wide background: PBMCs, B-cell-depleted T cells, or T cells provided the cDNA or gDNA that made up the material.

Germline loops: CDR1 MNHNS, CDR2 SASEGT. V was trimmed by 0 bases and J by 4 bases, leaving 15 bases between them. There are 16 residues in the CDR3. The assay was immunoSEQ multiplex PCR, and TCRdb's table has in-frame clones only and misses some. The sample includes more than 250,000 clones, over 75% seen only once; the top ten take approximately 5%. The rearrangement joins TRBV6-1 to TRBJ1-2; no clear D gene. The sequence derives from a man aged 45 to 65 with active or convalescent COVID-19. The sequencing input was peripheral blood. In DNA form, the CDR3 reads TGTGCCAGCAGTGAAGCGAGTTGGTCGGGAGCCTATGGCTACACCTTC. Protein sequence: CASSEASWSGAYGYTF.